The rows below give T cell receptor beta chains drawn from one sample of a study of blood T cells in healthy people across ages. One entry per CDR3 protein, called by TCRdb with MiXCR from the 5' RACE reads. Here the sample spans around 710,000 distinct CDR3 sequences, about 42% being singletons. Specimen: blood. The receptors originated from a woman in her sixties in good health. The CDR3 runs from the conserved cysteine through the conserved F or W. A D gene is named only where the DNA matches it firmly. Clone size is given for some rows only: seen once, a few or many times, or a class if the clone is expanded.

clone size: -
V gene: TRBV6-5
CDR3 length: 15
D gene: TRBD1
J gene: TRBJ2-7
CDR3 protein: CASSYSGQDLYEQYF
CDR3 DNA: TGTGCCAGCAGTTACTCGGGACAGGACCTTTACGAGCAGTACTTC

clone size: -
V gene: TRBV7-2
CDR3 length: 14
D gene: TRBD1
J gene: TRBJ1-5
CDR3 protein: CASGLTGGHQPQHF
CDR3 DNA: TGTGCCAGCGGCCTTACAGGGGGCCATCAGCCCCAGCATTTT

clone size: few
V gene: TRBV7-2
CDR3 length: 20
D gene: TRBD2
J gene: TRBJ2-3
CDR3 protein: CASSPPGGASGRDMTDTQYF
CDR3 DNA: TGTGCCAGCAGCCCTCCCGGTGGGGCTAGCGGAAGGGATATGACAGATACGCAGTATTTT

clone size: -
V gene: TRBV5-1
CDR3 length: 12
D gene: -
J gene: TRBJ2-5
CDR3 protein: CASSLYEDEQYF
CDR3 DNA: TGCGCCAGCAGCTTGTACGAAGATGAGCAGTACTTC

clone size: many
V gene: TRBV7-2
CDR3 length: 15
D gene: -
J gene: TRBJ2-4
CDR3 protein: CASSTPLVAKNIQYF
CDR3 DNA: TGTGCCAGCAGCACACCACTAGTAGCCAAAAACATTCAGTACTTC

clone size: many
V gene: TRBV7-2
CDR3 length: 15
D gene: -
J gene: TRBJ2-6
CDR3 protein: CASSISGSGANVLTF
CDR3 DNA: TGTGCCAGCAGTATCTCCGGCTCTGGGGCCAACGTCCTGACTTTC

clone size: once
V gene: TRBV7-2
CDR3 length: 14
D gene: -
J gene: TRBJ2-5
CDR3 protein: CASSLAFGQETQYF
CDR3 DNA: TGTGCCAGCAGCTTAGCGTTTGGACAAGAGACCCAGTACTTC

clone size: -
V gene: TRBV2
CDR3 length: 14
D gene: -
J gene: TRBJ1-5
CDR3 protein: CASREAWGNQPQHF
CDR3 DNA: TGTGCCAGCAGGGAAGCTTGGGGCAATCAGCCCCAGCATTTT

clone size: many
V gene: TRBV12-3/TRBV12-4
CDR3 length: 15
D gene: TRBD2
J gene: TRBJ2-5
CDR3 protein: CASSYGGGTGETQYF
CDR3 DNA: TGTGCCAGCAGTTACGGCGGGGGTACGGGAGAGACCCAGTACTTC

clone size: few
V gene: TRBV6-6
CDR3 length: 15
D gene: TRBD1
J gene: TRBJ1-6
CDR3 protein: CASSYSQGQGPPLHF
CDR3 DNA: TGTGCCAGCAGTTACAGTCAGGGACAGGGCCCACCCCTCCACTTT

clone size: -
V gene: TRBV5-1
CDR3 length: 15
D gene: TRBD2
J gene: TRBJ2-3
CDR3 protein: CASSLAGGQADTQYF
CDR3 DNA: TGCGCCAGCAGCTTAGCGGGGGGGCAGGCAGATACGCAGTATTTT

clone size: few
V gene: TRBV5-1
CDR3 length: 15
D gene: -
J gene: TRBJ1-2
CDR3 protein: CASSTRSWGINGYTF
CDR3 DNA: TGCGCCAGCAGCACCCGTTCGTGGGGAATTAATGGCTACACCTTC

clone size: -
V gene: TRBV5-5
CDR3 length: 14
D gene: -
J gene: TRBJ1-5
CDR3 protein: CASSLDTGRQPQHF
CDR3 DNA: TGTGCCAGCAGCTTGGACACCGGTAGGCAGCCCCAGCATTTT

clone size: -
V gene: TRBV10-3
CDR3 length: 14
D gene: -
J gene: TRBJ2-3
CDR3 protein: CAISGLADTDTQYF
CDR3 DNA: TGTGCCATCAGTGGTCTAGCCGACACAGATACGCAGTATTTT

clone size: -
V gene: TRBV9
CDR3 length: 13
D gene: -
J gene: TRBJ1-5
CDR3 protein: CASSSILNQPQHF
CDR3 DNA: TGTGCCAGCAGCTCCATACTTAATCAGCCCCAGCATTTT

clone size: many
V gene: TRBV7-9
CDR3 length: 12
D gene: TRBD1
J gene: TRBJ2-7
CDR3 protein: CASSATGDEQYF
CDR3 DNA: TGTGCCAGCAGCGCTACAGGGGACGAGCAGTACTTC

clone size: -
V gene: TRBV20-1
CDR3 length: 12
D gene: -
J gene: TRBJ2-5
CDR3 protein: CSARGATMAQYF
CDR3 DNA: TGCAGTGCTAGAGGGGCCACTATGGCTCAGTACTTC

clone size: few
V gene: TRBV9
CDR3 length: 15
D gene: -
J gene: TRBJ2-2
CDR3 protein: CASSVGGSDTGELFF
CDR3 DNA: TGTGCCAGCAGCGTCGGGGGCTCGGACACCGGGGAGCTGTTTTTT

clone size: -
V gene: TRBV20-1
CDR3 length: 16
D gene: TRBD1
J gene: TRBJ2-1
CDR3 protein: CSARVQGAQAYNEQFF
CDR3 DNA: TGCAGTGCTAGAGTCCAGGGGGCGCAAGCCTACAATGAGCAGTTCTTC

clone size: -
V gene: TRBV12-5
CDR3 length: 15
D gene: -
J gene: TRBJ2-1
CDR3 protein: CASGPRRGQGNEQFF
CDR3 DNA: TGTGCTAGTGGCCCCCGCAGGGGCCAGGGGAATGAGCAGTTCTTC